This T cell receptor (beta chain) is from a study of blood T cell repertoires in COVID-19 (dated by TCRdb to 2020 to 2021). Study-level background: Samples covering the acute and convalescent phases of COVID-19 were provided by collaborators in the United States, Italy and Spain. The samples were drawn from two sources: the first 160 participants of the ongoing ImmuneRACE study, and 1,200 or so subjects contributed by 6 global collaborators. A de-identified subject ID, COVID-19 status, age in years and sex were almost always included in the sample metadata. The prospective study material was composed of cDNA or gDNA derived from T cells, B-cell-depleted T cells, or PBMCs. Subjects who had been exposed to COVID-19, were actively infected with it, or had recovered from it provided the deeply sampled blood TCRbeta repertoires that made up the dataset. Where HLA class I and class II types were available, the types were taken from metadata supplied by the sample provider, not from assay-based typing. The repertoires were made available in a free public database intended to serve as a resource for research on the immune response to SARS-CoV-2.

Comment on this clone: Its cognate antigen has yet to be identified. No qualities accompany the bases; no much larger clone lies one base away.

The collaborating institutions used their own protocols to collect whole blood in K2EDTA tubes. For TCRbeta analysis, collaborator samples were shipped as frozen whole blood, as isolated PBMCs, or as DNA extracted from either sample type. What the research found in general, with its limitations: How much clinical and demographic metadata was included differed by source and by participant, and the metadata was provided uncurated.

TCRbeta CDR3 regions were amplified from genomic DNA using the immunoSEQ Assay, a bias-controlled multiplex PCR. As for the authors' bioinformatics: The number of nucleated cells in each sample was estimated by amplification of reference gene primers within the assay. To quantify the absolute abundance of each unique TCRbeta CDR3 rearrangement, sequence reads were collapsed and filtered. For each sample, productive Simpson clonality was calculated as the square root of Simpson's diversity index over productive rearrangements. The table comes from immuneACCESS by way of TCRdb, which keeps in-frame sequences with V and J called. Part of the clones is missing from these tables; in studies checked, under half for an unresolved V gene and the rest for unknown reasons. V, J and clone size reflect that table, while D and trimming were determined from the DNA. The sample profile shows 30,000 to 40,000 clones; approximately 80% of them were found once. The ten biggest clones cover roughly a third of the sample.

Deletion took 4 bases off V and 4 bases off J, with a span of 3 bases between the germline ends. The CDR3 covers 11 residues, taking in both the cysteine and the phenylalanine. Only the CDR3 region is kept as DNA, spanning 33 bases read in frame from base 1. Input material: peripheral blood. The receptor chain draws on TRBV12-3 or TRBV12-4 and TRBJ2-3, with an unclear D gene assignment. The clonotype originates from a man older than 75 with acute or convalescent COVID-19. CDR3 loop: CASSSSDTQYF. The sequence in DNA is TGTGCCAGCAGTTCGTCAGATACGCAGTATTTT.